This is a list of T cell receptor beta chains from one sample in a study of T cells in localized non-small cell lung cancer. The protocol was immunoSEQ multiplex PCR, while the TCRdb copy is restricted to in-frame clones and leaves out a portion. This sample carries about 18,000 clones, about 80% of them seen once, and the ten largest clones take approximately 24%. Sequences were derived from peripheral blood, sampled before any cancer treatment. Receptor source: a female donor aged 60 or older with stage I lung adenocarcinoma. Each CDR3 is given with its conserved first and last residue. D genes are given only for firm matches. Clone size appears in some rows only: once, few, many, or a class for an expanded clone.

CDR3 protein: CASSWGRGETQYF
CDR3 DNA: TGTGCCAGCAGCTGGGGCAGGGGAGAGACCCAGTACTTC
J gene: TRBJ2-5
V gene: TRBV14
clone size: -
D gene: -

CDR3 protein: CASSPSPGRNQPQHF
CDR3 DNA: TGTGCCAGCAGCCCCTCCCCGGGGCGCAATCAGCCCCAGCATTTT
J gene: TRBJ1-5
V gene: TRBV5-5
clone size: -
D gene: -

CDR3 protein: CASSVSTDTQYF
CDR3 DNA: TGTGCCAGTAGTGTAAGCACAGATACGCAGTATTTT
J gene: TRBJ2-3
V gene: TRBV19
clone size: few
D gene: -

CDR3 protein: CAWRRDSGNTIYF
CDR3 DNA: TGTGCCTGGAGGAGGGACTCTGGAAACACCATATATTTT
J gene: TRBJ1-3
V gene: TRBV30
clone size: -
D gene: -

CDR3 protein: CASRPERGGTDTQYF
CDR3 DNA: TGTGCCAGCAGGCCCGAGCGGGGGGGCACAGATACGCAGTATTTT
J gene: TRBJ2-3
V gene: TRBV6-1
clone size: -
D gene: TRBD2

CDR3 protein: CASSVGGFSYEQYF
CDR3 DNA: TGTGCCAGCAGCGTAGGAGGGTTCTCCTACGAGCAGTACTTC
J gene: TRBJ2-7
V gene: TRBV9
clone size: -
D gene: -

CDR3 protein: CASSLGVSPEAFF
CDR3 DNA: TGTGCCAGCAGCTTAGGTGTGAGCCCTGAAGCTTTCTTT
J gene: TRBJ1-1
V gene: TRBV11-1
clone size: -
D gene: -

CDR3 protein: CAWSVPAEIYGYTF
CDR3 DNA: TGTGCCTGGAGTGTTCCGGCCGAAATCTATGGCTACACCTTC
J gene: TRBJ1-2
V gene: TRBV30
clone size: once
D gene: -

CDR3 protein: CASSRGAGYTF
CDR3 DNA: TGTGCCAGCAGCCGGGGGGCTGGCTACACCTTC
J gene: TRBJ1-2
V gene: TRBV5-6
clone size: -
D gene: -

CDR3 protein: CASSVSGTGYGYGYTF
CDR3 DNA: TGTGCCAGCAGCGTCTCCGGGACAGGGTATGGCTATGGCTACACCTTC
J gene: TRBJ1-2
V gene: TRBV5-4
clone size: -
D gene: TRBD1

CDR3 protein: CASSYWGNYTF
CDR3 DNA: TGTGCCAGCAGTTACTGGGGAAACTACACCTTC
J gene: TRBJ1-2
V gene: TRBV6-5
clone size: few
D gene: -

CDR3 protein: CASSLGSAGANVLTF
CDR3 DNA: TGTGCCAGCAGCTTGGGATCAGCGGGAGCCAACGTCCTGACTTTC
J gene: TRBJ2-6
V gene: TRBV7-3
clone size: -
D gene: TRBD2

CDR3 protein: CASSVEWGETQYF
CDR3 DNA: TGTGCCAGCAGCGTAGAATGGGGGGAGACCCAGTACTTC
J gene: TRBJ2-5
V gene: TRBV9
clone size: -
D gene: -

CDR3 protein: CASSLSAGWNTEAFF
CDR3 DNA: TGTGCCAGCAGCTTAAGCGCCGGCTGGAACACTGAAGCTTTCTTT
J gene: TRBJ1-1
V gene: TRBV7-9
clone size: once
D gene: -

CDR3 protein: CASSEAGTGSGYTF
CDR3 DNA: TGTGCCAGCAGTGAAGCAGGGACAGGATCTGGCTACACCTTC
J gene: TRBJ1-2
V gene: TRBV6-1
clone size: once
D gene: TRBD1

CDR3 protein: CASSFRPGGYNEQFF
CDR3 DNA: TGTGCCAGCAGCTTCCGTCCAGGGGGTTACAATGAGCAGTTCTTC
J gene: TRBJ2-1
V gene: TRBV14
clone size: once
D gene: TRBD1

CDR3 protein: CASRLGNTEAFF
CDR3 DNA: TGCGCCAGCAGGCTTGGGAACACTGAAGCTTTCTTT
J gene: TRBJ1-1
V gene: TRBV5-1
clone size: few
D gene: -

CDR3 protein: CASSGTVSYEQYF
CDR3 DNA: TGTGCCAGCTCCGGGACAGTCTCCTACGAGCAGTACTTC
J gene: TRBJ2-7
V gene: TRBV25-1
clone size: -
D gene: TRBD1

CDR3 protein: CASSQGEVSNQPQHF
CDR3 DNA: TGCGCCAGCAGCCAAGGCGAAGTTAGCAATCAGCCCCAGCATTTT
J gene: TRBJ1-5
V gene: TRBV4-1
clone size: -
D gene: -

CDR3 protein: CASSYSWGGNEKLFF
CDR3 DNA: TGTGCCAGCAGTTACTCATGGGGGGGTAATGAAAAACTGTTTTTT
J gene: TRBJ1-4
V gene: TRBV6-5
clone size: -
D gene: -

CDR3 protein: CAWRADTGWGQPQHF
CDR3 DNA: TGTGCCTGGAGGGCCGACACGGGCTGGGGTCAGCCCCAGCATTTT
J gene: TRBJ1-5
V gene: TRBV30
clone size: few
D gene: -

CDR3 protein: CASSAPGSEAFF
CDR3 DNA: TGTGCCAGCAGTGCCCCAGGGTCTGAAGCTTTCTTT
J gene: TRBJ1-1
V gene: TRBV27
clone size: -
D gene: -

CDR3 protein: CAVTDHMNTEAFF
CDR3 DNA: TGTGCCGTCACAGACCACATGAACACTGAAGCTTTCTTT
J gene: TRBJ1-1
V gene: TRBV25-1
clone size: -
D gene: -

CDR3 protein: CASSDPRGRDQETQYF
CDR3 DNA: TGCGCCAGCAGTGACCCCCGGGGCAGGGACCAAGAGACCCAGTACTTC
J gene: TRBJ2-5
V gene: TRBV10-1
clone size: -
D gene: -

CDR3 protein: CASSYSGTGLPDGYTF
CDR3 DNA: TGCGCCAGCAGCTATTCCGGGACAGGGCTACCCGATGGCTACACCTTC
J gene: TRBJ1-2
V gene: TRBV5-1
clone size: -
D gene: TRBD1

CDR3 protein: CASSFLFKVRQTNYGYTF
CDR3 DNA: TGTGCCAGCAGCTTTCTGTTTAAGGTCCGACAAACTAACTATGGCTACACCTTC
J gene: TRBJ1-2
V gene: TRBV5-6
clone size: -
D gene: -

CDR3 protein: CAWSVGWDTQYF
CDR3 DNA: TGTGCCTGGAGTGTCGGGTGGGATACGCAGTATTTT
J gene: TRBJ2-3
V gene: TRBV30
clone size: -
D gene: -

CDR3 protein: CASSATGTGDQPQHF
CDR3 DNA: TGTGCCAGCAGCGCAACCGGGACAGGGGATCAGCCCCAGCATTTT
J gene: TRBJ1-5
V gene: TRBV9
clone size: -
D gene: TRBD1

CDR3 protein: CASSQGRYSSDGGYTF
CDR3 DNA: TGCGCCAGCAGCCAGGGCCGTTATAGCAGTGACGGGGGCTACACCTTC
J gene: TRBJ1-2
V gene: TRBV4-1
clone size: -
D gene: -

CDR3 protein: CASSQGLSGYTF
CDR3 DNA: TGTGCCAGCAGCCAAGGTTTAAGCGGCTACACCTTC
J gene: TRBJ1-2
V gene: TRBV4-2
clone size: -
D gene: -

CDR3 protein: CASRPDRGYTF
CDR3 DNA: TGTGCCAGCAGACCGGACAGGGGCTACACCTTC
J gene: TRBJ1-2
V gene: TRBV6-6
clone size: -
D gene: TRBD1

CDR3 protein: CASDPGTGASLFF
CDR3 DNA: TGTGCCAGTGATCCCGGGACAGGGGCTAGTCTGTTCTTC
J gene: TRBJ2-1
V gene: TRBV7-3
clone size: -
D gene: TRBD1

CDR3 protein: CASSLGLNYGYTF
CDR3 DNA: TGTGCCAGCAGCTTAGGGCTTAACTATGGCTACACCTTC
J gene: TRBJ1-2
V gene: TRBV7-9
clone size: -
D gene: -

CDR3 protein: CASRTRGQQEGTQYF
CDR3 DNA: TGTGCCAGCAGGACCAGGGGGCAGCAGGAAGGTACGCAGTATTTT
J gene: TRBJ2-3
V gene: TRBV6-6
clone size: -
D gene: TRBD1

CDR3 protein: CSVQPTGRGGYTF
CDR3 DNA: TGCAGCGTCCAACCAACGGGGCGAGGTGGCTACACCTTC
J gene: TRBJ1-2
V gene: TRBV29-1
clone size: -
D gene: -

CDR3 protein: CASSLYRWNSDTQYF
CDR3 DNA: TGTGCCAGCAGCCTCTACCGGTGGAACTCAGATACGCAGTATTTT
J gene: TRBJ2-3
V gene: TRBV9
clone size: -
D gene: -

CDR3 protein: CASSPSGTLLSNQPQHF
CDR3 DNA: TGTGCCAGCAGCCCTAGCGGGACATTACTTAGCAATCAGCCCCAGCATTTT
J gene: TRBJ1-5
V gene: TRBV7-9
clone size: -
D gene: -

CDR3 protein: CASSLVQGAGGYTF
CDR3 DNA: TGTGCCAGCAGCTTAGTTCAGGGGGCAGGTGGCTACACCTTC
J gene: TRBJ1-2
V gene: TRBV7-8
clone size: few
D gene: TRBD1

CDR3 protein: CASSPRQETQYF
CDR3 DNA: TGTGCCAGCAGCCCTAGACAAGAGACCCAGTACTTC
J gene: TRBJ2-5
V gene: TRBV6-5
clone size: -
D gene: -

CDR3 protein: CASGAPGMNTEAFF
CDR3 DNA: TGTGCCAGCGGGGCCCCGGGCATGAACACTGAAGCTTTCTTT
J gene: TRBJ1-1
V gene: TRBV6-6
clone size: -
D gene: -

CDR3 protein: CASSPSAGANQPQHF
CDR3 DNA: TGTGCCAGCAGCCCAAGCGCGGGGGCCAATCAGCCCCAGCATTTT
J gene: TRBJ1-5
V gene: TRBV11-1
clone size: -
D gene: -

CDR3 protein: CASSRGTPITDTQYF
CDR3 DNA: TGTGCCAGCAGCCGTGGGACACCGATCACAGATACGCAGTATTTT
J gene: TRBJ2-3
V gene: TRBV7-9
clone size: once
D gene: -

CDR3 protein: CASNRGINTEAFF
CDR3 DNA: TGTGCCAGCAATCGGGGGATCAACACTGAAGCTTTCTTT
J gene: TRBJ1-1
V gene: TRBV6-5
clone size: -
D gene: -

CDR3 protein: CASSYSGANVLTF
CDR3 DNA: TGTGCCAGCAGTTACTCTGGGGCCAACGTCCTGACTTTC
J gene: TRBJ2-6
V gene: TRBV28
clone size: -
D gene: -

CDR3 protein: CASSPTADPPLNYGYTF
CDR3 DNA: TGTGCCAGCTCCCCCACGGCAGATCCCCCCCTCAACTATGGCTACACCTTC
J gene: TRBJ1-2
V gene: TRBV18
clone size: -
D gene: -

CDR3 protein: CASSLGGQIEQFF
CDR3 DNA: TGTGCCAGCAGCTTAGGGGGACAGATTGAGCAGTTCTTC
J gene: TRBJ2-1
V gene: TRBV7-9
clone size: medium-sized
D gene: TRBD1

CDR3 protein: CAWSVPTVPSGANVLTF
CDR3 DNA: TGTGCCTGGAGTGTACCGACAGTACCCTCTGGGGCCAACGTCCTGACTTTC
J gene: TRBJ2-6
V gene: TRBV30
clone size: -
D gene: -

CDR3 protein: CASKRAEDSYEQYF
CDR3 DNA: TGTGCCAGTAAAAGGGCGGAGGACTCCTACGAGCAGTACTTC
J gene: TRBJ2-7
V gene: TRBV6-5
clone size: once
D gene: -

CDR3 protein: CASSSGPGNQPQHF
CDR3 DNA: TGTGCCAGCAGCTCGGGACCGGGGAATCAGCCCCAGCATTTT
J gene: TRBJ1-5
V gene: TRBV7-9
clone size: -
D gene: -

CDR3 protein: CASSSGLSPLHF
CDR3 DNA: TGCGCCAGCAGCTCAGGCCTATCACCCCTCCACTTT
J gene: TRBJ1-6
V gene: TRBV5-1
clone size: -
D gene: -

CDR3 protein: CASSPASGGQETQYF
CDR3 DNA: TGTGCCAGCTCACCAGCTAGCGGGGGTCAAGAGACCCAGTACTTC
J gene: TRBJ2-5
V gene: TRBV18
clone size: -
D gene: TRBD2

CDR3 protein: CAAPRDNTGELFF
CDR3 DNA: TGTGCCGCCCCCAGGGATAACACCGGGGAGCTGTTTTTT
J gene: TRBJ2-2
V gene: TRBV6-1
clone size: -
D gene: -

CDR3 protein: CASSESTGGASSYNEQFF
CDR3 DNA: TGCGCCAGCAGTGAGTCGACTGGAGGGGCTAGCTCCTACAATGAGCAGTTCTTC
J gene: TRBJ2-1
V gene: TRBV10-2
clone size: -
D gene: -

CDR3 protein: CSVELALSGANVLTF
CDR3 DNA: TGCAGCGTTGAATTAGCCCTCTCTGGGGCCAACGTCCTGACTTTC
J gene: TRBJ2-6
V gene: TRBV29-1
clone size: -
D gene: -

CDR3 protein: CASTPERGNTGELFF
CDR3 DNA: TGTGCCAGCACCCCCGAGCGGGGGAACACCGGGGAGCTGTTTTTT
J gene: TRBJ2-2
V gene: TRBV2
clone size: -
D gene: TRBD2

CDR3 protein: CASSYTQGADEQYF
CDR3 DNA: TGTGCCAGCAGCTATACACAGGGGGCCGACGAGCAGTACTTC
J gene: TRBJ2-7
V gene: TRBV7-8
clone size: -
D gene: TRBD1

CDR3 protein: CASSEQGFYGYTF
CDR3 DNA: TGTGCCAGCAGTGAACAGGGGTTCTATGGCTACACCTTC
J gene: TRBJ1-2
V gene: TRBV6-1
clone size: -
D gene: -

CDR3 protein: CASTRMGGKNTEAFF
CDR3 DNA: TGTGCCAGCACCCGGATGGGGGGAAAGAACACTGAAGCTTTCTTT
J gene: TRBJ1-1
V gene: TRBV11-2
clone size: -
D gene: -

CDR3 protein: CASTGNMNTEAFF
CDR3 DNA: TGCGCCAGTACAGGGAACATGAACACTGAAGCTTTCTTT
J gene: TRBJ1-1
V gene: TRBV5-1
clone size: few
D gene: -

CDR3 protein: CASSGGNKPYEQYF
CDR3 DNA: TGTGCCAGCAGTGGAGGGAATAAACCCTACGAGCAGTACTTC
J gene: TRBJ2-7
V gene: TRBV6-5
clone size: once
D gene: -